Listed here are 12 T cell receptor beta chains from one sample, sequenced in a study of regulatory T cells in long-lasting Graves disease. As for time point: persistent/refractory GD, antithyroid drugs over 5 years with positive TRAb. The TCR library was prepared using RNA isolated from PBMCs. Building of the TCR beta libraries involved iRepertoire HTBI primers and Arm-PCR of CDR3 regions. TCRdb independently ran MiXCR on the multiplex PCR reads; one entry per CDR3 protein. Of some 470,000 distinct CDR3 sequences detected, approximately 21% appear once; the ten largest clones hold less than 9%. The specimen was peripheral blood mononuclear cells (PBMCs), collected when the disease was refractory, from a patient treated with antithyroid drugs. The receptors derive from a female donor with Graves disease.

This clonotype has only a few counts. The genes are TRBV7-2 and TRBJ2-7, with D possibly TRBD2 on 7 matching bases. Germline V lookup: CDR1 SGHTA, CDR2 FQGNSA. V was pared by 3 bases and J by 5 bases, with 17 bases between. The CDR3 has 15 residues. The CDR3 DNA is TGTGCCAGCAGCTTGCGGGGGCCCCCGGGGGACGAGCAGTACTTC. Protein product: CASSLRGPPGDEQYF.

Only a few counts were recorded for this clonotype. The gene calls are TRBV19 and TRBJ1-5; D possibly corresponds to TRBD1 (5 bases). The CDR3 runs to 16 residues. Germline values: CDR1 LNHDA, CDR2 SQIVND (reference sequence). V lost 7 bases and J 5 bases, leaving 21 bases between the germline ends. The CDR3 is CASTIPGLGFDQPQHF. CDR3 in DNA: TGTGCCAGTACTATTCCGGGACTGGGATTCGATCAGCCCCAGCATTTT.

As concerns this clonotype: This may be a read error: a much more frequent sequence differs by one nucleotide. No conserved phenylalanine or tryptophan is present at the end of the CDR3, so a read error is the likely explanation. The chain recombines TRBV11-2 with TRBJ2-7; 10 positions agree with TRBD1. The CDR3 has 14 residues. Germline trimming cut 7 bases from V and 2 bases from J; bases unmatched to any gene: 5. Germline lookup yields CDR1 SGHAT and CDR2 FQNNGV. The CDR3 DNA sequence: TGTGCCAGCACCCGGGGACAGGGGACCTACGAGCAGTACCTC. Amino acid sequence: CASTRGQGTYEQYL.

This chain uses TRBV19 with TRBJ1-5; D possibly corresponds to TRBD1 (5 bases). This CDR3 is built from 14 residues. Deletions cut 7 bases from V and 0 bases from J, with 10 bases between. Germline CDR1 reads LNHDA; CDR2 reads SQIVND (reference sequence). CDR3 sequence reads: CASTRGVSNQPQHF. DNA of the CDR3: TGTGCCAGTACACGGGGGGTTAGCAATCAGCCCCAGCATTTT.

This clonotype was seen only a few times. The CDR3 nucleotides are TGTGCCAGCAGTTACCCGAAATACAGAAACCCCGGACAGACTTCGGTCTCCTACGAGCAGTACTTC. Residues: CASSYPKYRNPGQTSVSYEQYF. This sequence joins TRBV6-5 and TRBJ2-7; a possible D gene is TRBD1 (6 bases). V was trimmed by 2 bases and J by 0 bases, leaving 32 bases between them. The CDR3 has 22 amino acids. Germline CDR1 reads MNHEY; CDR2 reads SVGAGI.

As for this clonotype: An end of the junction differs from the germline gene, which may be a read error. The chain uses TRBV29-1 and TRBJ2-3; D may correspond to TRBD1 or TRBD2 (6 bases each). This CDR3 has 14 residues. Germline loops: CDR1 SQVTM, CDR2 ANQGSEA. CDR3 residues: CSVEGGSFTDTQYF. CDR3 bases: TGCAGCGTCGAAGGGGGGAGTTTCACAGATACGCAGTATTTT.

This clonotype was observed at least ten times. The chain combines TRBV12-3 or TRBV12-4 with TRBJ2-5; 8 nucleotides align to TRBD1. The CDR3 has 16 residues. V shed 4 bases and J 5 bases; nucleotides not matched to a gene: 12. The CDR3 region has the DNA TGTGCCAGCAGTTCCTCTGGACAGGGCACAGGGGAGACCCAGTACTTC. It specifies CASSSSGQGTGETQYF.

This chain joins TRBV7-9 and TRBJ2-7; TRBD1 matches 11 bases. J lost 9 bases, V lost 4 bases, and 17 bases had no gene match. The CDR3 covers 17 residues. In germline, CDR1 is SEHNR, CDR2 FQNEAQ (reference sequence). CDR3 DNA: TGTGCCAGCAGCTCACACCAGGGGACAGGGGGGAGCAGGGTGCAGTACTTC. This encodes CASSSHQGTGGSRVQYF.

This clonotype was seen many times. The rearrangement uses TRBV27 and TRBJ1-1, with D tentatively TRBD1 (5 bases). Germline CDR1 is MNHEY and CDR2 is SMNVEV (reference sequence). V was cut by 6 bases and J by 12 bases, with 14 bases left in between. The CDR3 has 11 amino acids. The CDR3 region is CASSSPGATFF. The DNA of the CDR3 is TGTGCCAGCAGCTCTCCCGGGGCAACTTTCTTT.

This clonotype appeared a few times. The V and J genes are TRBV6-2 or TRBV6-3 and TRBJ2-7, with D perhaps matching TRBD1 (5 bases). V lost 2 bases and J lost 3, with 23 bases in between. The CDR3 totals 18 residues. Germline V gene sequence: CDR1 MNHEY, CDR2 SVGEGT. Written as DNA, the CDR3 is TGTGCCAGCAGTTACGGCCCCCCCGACAGTAACCAAATCTACGAGCAGTACTTC. Its translation is CASSYGPPDSNQIYEQYF.

The rearrangement uses TRBV20-1 and TRBJ2-3; 7 nucleotides align to TRBD1. This CDR3 comprises 16 residues. V lost 4 bases, J lost 0 bases, and 10 bases stayed unmatched. From germline, CDR1 is DFQATT and CDR2 SNEGSKA (reference sequence). The CDR3 coding sequence is TGCAGTGCTACCAGGGGACAGCCCTTTAGCACAGATACGCAGTATTTT. It is translated as CSATRGQPFSTDTQYF.

This clonotype was recorded many times. The chain recombines TRBV6-1 with TRBJ1-4, with D possibly being TRBD1 (5 bases). The V end was cut by 6 bases, the J end by 3 bases, with 11 bases between. This CDR3 comprises 14 residues. Germline lookup yields CDR1 MNHNS and CDR2 SASEGT. The CDR3 here is CASRIGASNEKLFF. Written as DNA, the CDR3 is TGTGCCAGCAGAATAGGGGCTTCTAATGAAAAACTGTTTTTT.